The entry that follows covers one TCR beta chain sequence. Its antigen is not known. The germline gives CDR1 MDHEN, CDR2 SYDVKM. The CDR3 contains 12 residues. V was clipped by 10 bases and J by 0 bases, with 7 bases between them. This sample was included in a study of cytomegalovirus exposure and HLA in healthy donors. Turning to the study itself: Among 150 million to 200 million T cells, an earlier analysis found 90 million to 130 million unique TCR beta sequences. Whole-study findings and limits: Later analysis demonstrated an association between a missense DCLRE1C variant and TCR beta V- and J-gene trimming. In all likelihood, a cluster of highly shared sequence variants was a sequencing artifact.

PCR employed 60 Vbeta and 13 Jbeta primers. Clones were read by immunoSEQ multiplex PCR, and TCRdb kept only the in-frame ones, dropping some. The sample holds under 200,000 clones, about four fifths seen once. The source of this sequence is a man aged 25 to 40 in good health and CMV-seronegative. V usage is TRBV28 and J usage is TRBJ1-5, with D uncertain. Input material: PBMCs. The CDR3, as DNA: TGTGCCACTACTGTTAGCAATCAGCCCCAGCATTTT. Its translation is CATTVSNQPQHF.